These 32 T cell receptor beta chains share one sample of origin, sequenced in a study of blood T cell repertoires in COVID-19. Only in-frame clones appear in the TCRdb table, and some are missing; sequencing was by immunoSEQ multiplex PCR. Of fewer than 400,000 clones in the sample, under 90% were seen once. Sequencing was done on a sample of PBMCs or T cells enriched from blood (not recorded which). The receptors shown here come from a man aged 60 to 69 who had recovered from COVID-19.

This chain joins TRBV5-1 and TRBJ1-2, with 7 bases aligning to TRBD1. Trimming cost V 1 base and J 4 bases; bases outside gene matches: 10. Germline loops: CDR1 SGHRS, CDR2 YFSETQ. This CDR3 has 16 amino acids. The CDR3 loop is CASSLRDRDLGYGYTF. The DNA for the CDR3 is TGCGCCAGCAGCTTGAGAGACAGGGATCTAGGCTATGGCTACACCTTC.

The chain carries TRBV27 and TRBJ2-7; 12 nucleotides align to TRBD1. Germline CDR1 and CDR2: MNHEY and SMNVEV (reference sequence). The length of the CDR3 is 16 residues. The trim removed 2 bases at V and 5 bases at J, leaving 7 bases unmatched. The CDR3 bases are TGTGCCAGCAGTTTAATATTGGGACAGGGGGCCAACGAGCAGTACTTC. The encoded protein is CASSLILGQGANEQYF.

This chain joins TRBV5-1 and TRBJ1-1; 9 nucleotides line up with TRBD1. The ends lost 4 bases at V and 5 bases at J; junction bases unmatched: 9. This CDR3 has 15 residues. Germline V lookup: CDR1 SGHRS, CDR2 YFSETQ. CDR3 region: CASSRGQGSLTEAFF. The CDR3 nucleotides are TGCGCCAGCAGCAGGGGACAGGGAAGCTTAACTGAAGCTTTCTTT. Combining the CDR3 with reference TRBV5-1 and TRBJ1-1 gives the whole variable domain KAGVTQTPRYLIKTRGQQVTLSCSPISGHRSVSWYQQTPGQGLQFLFEYFSETQRNKGNFPGRFSGRQFSNSRSEMNVSTLELGDSALYLCASSRGQGSLTEAFFGQGTRLTVV.

The CDR3 protein is CASSQVAGAYEQYF. The CDR3 DNA reads TGTGCCAGCAGCCAAGTTGCGGGAGCCTACGAGCAGTACTTC. This chain joins TRBV14 and TRBJ2-7; TRBD2 agrees at 7 bases. Germline-derived CDR1 and CDR2 are SGHDN and FVKESK. Trimming at V came to 1 base and at J to 2 bases, leaving 2 bases not matched to a gene. The CDR3 covers 14 residues.

This chain connects TRBV19 to TRBJ1-5; unclear D gene. The V gene's germline CDR1 is LNHDA and CDR2 SQIVND (reference sequence). This CDR3 region has 13 residues. Trimming took 11 bases from V and 0 from J, leaving 11 bases between them. The CDR3 reads CALPIHSNQPQHF. In DNA, the CDR3 is TGTGCCTTACCGATACATAGCAATCAGCCCCAGCATTTT. Drawing the rest from reference TRBV19 and TRBJ1-5, the complete variable domain is DGGITQSPKYLFRKEGQNVTLSCEQNLNHDAMYWYRQDPGQGLRLIYYSQIVNDFQKGDIAEGYSVSREKKESFPLTVTSAQKNPTAFYLCALPIHSNQPQHFGDGTRLSIL.

The rearrangement joins TRBV24-1 to TRBJ2-1; 7 bases align to TRBD2. Germline V gene lookup returns CDR1 KGHDR and CDR2 SFDVKD. The CDR3 is made up of 15 amino acids. With V trimmed by 1 base and J by 5 bases, 4 bases remained unmatched. As DNA, the CDR3 is TGTGCCACCAGTGATTTTGGGCGGGGGAACAATGAGCAGTTCTTC. It codes for CATSDFGRGNNEQFF.

The chain is built from TRBV5-1 and TRBJ2-5; 9 nucleotides match TRBD1. The CDR3 spans 14 residues. CDR1 and CDR2 (germline): SGHRS, YFSETQ. Trimming cost V 4 bases and J 4 bases; bases outside gene matches: 5. CDR3 nucleotide sequence: TGCGCCAGCAGCACGACAGGGGGTTCAGAGACCCAGTACTTC. This gives the protein CASSTTGGSETQYF.

The rearrangement links TRBV28 to TRBJ2-7; D is perhaps TRBD2 (7 bases). V was cut by 6 bases and J by 5 bases, with 17 bases left in between. This CDR3 region has 14 residues. Germline loops: CDR1 MDHEN, CDR2 SYDVKM. The DNA of the CDR3 is TGTGCCAGCAGGGGGGGCGGGAGTCAAAACGAGCAGTACTTC. It encodes CASRGGGSQNEQYF.

The V gene is TRBV6-1, the J gene TRBJ2-7; 8 bases match TRBD2. This CDR3 is 15 amino acids long. Trimming cost V 1 base and J 4 bases; bases outside gene matches: 6. Germline V gene data show CDR1 as MNHNS and CDR2 as SASEGT. CDR3 sequence: CASSEVSGRAYEQYF. The CDR3 bases are TGTGCCAGCAGTGAAGTCAGCGGGAGAGCTTACGAGCAGTACTTC.

The V and J genes are TRBV14 and TRBJ1-1; D not resolved. This CDR3 region has 13 residues. In germline, CDR1 is SGHDN, CDR2 FVKESK. With 4 bases removed from V and 6 bases from J, the gap between germline ends came to 12 bases. Here the CDR3 DNA reads TGTGCCAGCAGCCCGCAGGTTGGCCCTGAAGCTTTCTTT. Translating gives CASSPQVGPEAFF.

Notes on this clone: A read error may produce the germline difference seen at one junction end. The chain links TRBV7-7 to TRBJ2-2; 7 bases line up with TRBD2. Germline V gene data show CDR1 as SSHAT and CDR2 as FNYEAQ (reference sequence). The CDR3 contains 17 residues. The CDR3 DNA follows: TGTGCTAGCAGCTTAGCGGGCGGCCAGGGAAACACCGGGGAGCTGTTTTTT. It encodes CASSLAGGQGNTGELFF.

The CDR3 DNA reads as TGTGCCAGCAGCTTAGTGGGAGCGGGAGTCTCCTACGAGCAGTACTTC. Its translation is CASSLVGAGVSYEQYF. The rearrangement joins TRBV11-2 to TRBJ2-7; 8 positions match TRBD2. The junction had 5 bases not matched to a gene; V was cut back by 1 base and J by 0 bases. The CDR3 contains 16 residues. Germline loops: CDR1 SGHAT, CDR2 FQNNGV.

V is TRBV20-1 and J is TRBJ1-1, with a possible D match to TRBD1 (5 bases). Trimming pared 3 bases from V and 6 bases from J, leaving 8 bases between. CDR3 length: 11 amino acids. CDR1 and CDR2 (germline): DFQATT, SNEGSKA (reference sequence). The DNA for the CDR3 is TGCAGTGCTAGTCCAGGGCCTGAAGCTTTCTTT. It yields the protein CSASPGPEAFF.

The rearrangement links TRBV12-3 or TRBV12-4 to TRBJ1-5, with D uncertain. The CDR3 consists of 12 residues. V dropped 5 bases and J dropped 7 bases, with 9 bases sitting between them. The CDR3 DNA reads as TGTGCCAGCAGTCCAGGTCCCCAGCCCCAGCATTTT. Residues: CASSPGPQPQHF.

The rearrangement uses TRBV6-5 and TRBJ2-7; D perhaps matches TRBD1 (6 bases). V lost 7 bases, J lost 4 bases, and 14 bases lay in between. Germline loops: CDR1 MNHEY, CDR2 SVGAGI. The CDR3 runs to 13 residues. CDR3 sequence reads: CASTSPQGYEQYF. Written as DNA, the CDR3 is TGTGCCAGCACCTCACCACAGGGATACGAGCAGTACTTC.

The chain couples TRBV5-1 to TRBJ1-3; D remains unclear. V was clipped by 0 bases and J by 0 bases, with 7 bases between them. The CDR3 is 15 amino acids. Germline lookup yields CDR1 SGHRS and CDR2 YFSETQ. The DNA of the CDR3 is TGCGCCAGCAGCTTGGACAGATTCTCTGGAAACACCATATATTTT. Protein sequence: CASSLDRFSGNTIYF. Using reference TRBV5-1 and TRBJ1-3 for the parts outside the CDR3, the full variable domain is KAGVTQTPRYLIKTRGQQVTLSCSPISGHRSVSWYQQTPGQGLQFLFEYFSETQRNKGNFPGRFSGRQFSNSRSEMNVSTLELGDSALYLCASSLDRFSGNTIYFGEGSWLTVV.

Written as DNA, the CDR3 is TGTGCCAGCAGTTTATTCGGCTACGAGCAGTACTTC. Translating gives CASSLFGYEQYF. The chain uses TRBV12-3 or TRBV12-4 and TRBJ2-7; D ambiguous. The CDR3 extends over 12 amino acids. V was shortened by 2 bases and J by 3 bases, with 5 bases between the two germline ends.

The rearrangement joins TRBV13 to TRBJ2-1; 10 positions match TRBD2. Germline V gene data show CDR1 as PRHDT and CDR2 as FYEKMQ (reference sequence). Trimming removed 4 bases from V and 7 bases from J; junction bases left unmatched: 7. This CDR3 contains 15 residues. CDR3 sequence (DNA): TGTGCCAGCAGCTCGCTAGCGGGAGTGGGTAATGAGCAGTTCTTC. Encoded protein: CASSSLAGVGNEQFF.

The J gene is TRBJ1-4, the V gene TRBV5-1, with 11 bases identical to TRBD1. Losses at the gene ends were 2 bases for V and 6 bases for J; bases not matched to a gene: 9. Germline V gives CDR1 SGHRS, CDR2 YFSETQ. The CDR3 has 17 residues. The CDR3 DNA sequence: TGCGCCAGCAGCTTAGGGACAGGGGGTTGGAGTTATGAAAAACTGTTTTTT. Translated: CASSLGTGGWSYEKLFF.

The chain joins TRBV12-5 to TRBJ1-5, with D maybe TRBD1 (6 bases). The germline V gene encodes CDR1 LGHNT and CDR2 FRNRAP. The length of the CDR3 is 14 residues. Between the trimmed V and J ends, which lost 5 bases and 6 bases, there was a span of 14 bases. The CDR3 DNA follows: TGTGCTAGTGGTATACAGGGTTACAGTCAGCCCCAGCATTTT. Translating it yields CASGIQGYSQPQHF.

The chain employs TRBV20-1 and TRBJ1-5, with a weak D call TRBD1 (5 bases). The V and J ends lost 3 bases and 2 bases respectively, with 14 bases between them. CDR1 DFQATT and CDR2 SNEGSKA come from the germline V gene (reference sequence). This CDR3 region has 15 residues. The CDR3 sequence: CSASGTGPGNQPQHF. In DNA form, the CDR3 reads TGCAGTGCTAGTGGGACTGGGCCGGGCAATCAGCCCCAGCATTTT.

The V call is TRBV30, the J call TRBJ1-4; no firm D call. Germline V gene sequence: CDR1 GTSNPN, CDR2 SVGIG (reference sequence). Trimming stripped 0 bases from V and 5 bases from J, with 7 bases between. The CDR3 spans 13 residues. The chain's CDR3 is CAWSVWQNEKLFF. CDR3 sequence (DNA): TGTGCCTGGAGTGTATGGCAGAATGAAAAACTGTTTTTT.

The chain couples TRBV6-2 or TRBV6-3 to TRBJ2-1, with TRBD2 identical over 13 bases. Trimming took 7 bases from V and 10 from J; bases not matched to a gene: 10. Per germline, CDR1 MNHEY and CDR2 SVGEGT. This CDR3 is 15 amino acids long. The CDR3, as DNA: TGTGCCAGCATCCCGGGACTAGCGGGGTCCGTGGAGCAGTTCTTC. The encoded protein is CASIPGLAGSVEQFF.

As to this clone: Different DNA sequences within this sample yield the same CDR3. The rearrangement joins TRBV6-5 to TRBJ1-5; 8 nucleotides match TRBD1. Germline V CDR1 and CDR2: MNHEY, SVGAGI. This CDR3 is built from 15 residues. The V and J ends lost 2 bases and 2 bases, in that order; junction bases with no gene match: 2. In DNA, the CDR3 is TGTGCCAGCAGTTACGACAGGGGTGGCAATCAGCCCCAGCATTTT. It encodes CASSYDRGGNQPQHF.

This clone was detected only once. The V and J genes are TRBV10-3 and TRBJ2-4; 8 bases agree with TRBD1. V was clipped by 4 bases and J by 4 bases; unmatched bases: 3. This CDR3 has 14 amino acids. Germline loops: CDR1 ENHRY, CDR2 SYGVKD. In DNA form, the CDR3 reads TGTGCCATCAGTGGAGGACAGGGTAAAAACATTCAGTACTTC. Encoded protein: CAISGGQGKNIQYF.

The chain employs TRBV7-9 and TRBJ2-1; tentative D call: TRBD2 (6 bases). Germline assignment: CDR1 SEHNR and CDR2 FQNEAQ (reference sequence). The CDR3 length is 15 residues. V lost 5 bases, J lost 5 bases, and 16 bases lay in between. The CDR3 reads CASSPGLARNNEQFF. Here the CDR3 DNA reads TGTGCCAGCAGCCCGGGTCTAGCGCGTAACAATGAGCAGTTCTTC.

The rearrangement joins TRBV2 to TRBJ1-6, with 10 positions matching TRBD1. V lost 6 bases to trimming and J lost 7 bases; unmatched junction nucleotides: 9. Germline CDR1 is SNHLY and CDR2 is FYNNEI. This CDR3 contains 16 residues. DNA of the CDR3: TGTGCCAGCAGCCTGACAGGGGGCCTAGGGAATTCACCCCTCCACTTT. Translating gives CASSLTGGLGNSPLHF.

The chain has TRBV5-1 and TRBJ2-6; 7 nucleotides agree with TRBD1. Germline V gene lookup returns CDR1 SGHRS and CDR2 YFSETQ. The CDR3 loop spans 19 amino acids. The J segment lost 0 bases and the V segment lost 1 base, leaving 10 bases of the junction unmatched. The CDR3 reads CASSLLIQAGGSGANVLTF. For the CDR3, the DNA is TGCGCCAGCAGCTTGCTAATCCAGGCAGGGGGCTCTGGGGCCAACGTCCTGACTTTC. Complete variable domain (other parts from reference TRBV5-1 and TRBJ2-6): KAGVTQTPRYLIKTRGQQVTLSCSPISGHRSVSWYQQTPGQGLQFLFEYFSETQRNKGNFPGRFSGRQFSNSRSEMNVSTLELGDSALYLCASSLLIQAGGSGANVLTFGAGSRLTVL.

The chain uses TRBV18 and TRBJ2-2; 10 positions match TRBD2. The junction had 1 base not matched to a gene; V was cut back by 6 bases and J by 6 bases. Germline assignment: CDR1 KGHSH and CDR2 LQKENI. CDR3 length: 13 residues. The CDR3 sequence: CASSGTSAGELFF. The CDR3 DNA sequence: TGTGCCAGCTCCGGGACTAGCGCCGGGGAGCTGTTTTTT.

The V gene is TRBV10-3, the J gene TRBJ2-2; tentative D call: TRBD2 (5 bases). The length of the CDR3 is 16 residues. The germline V and J ends were trimmed by 1 base and 3 bases, with 12 bases remaining between them. The V gene's germline CDR1 is ENHRY and CDR2 SYGVKD. The CDR3 region is CAISEWSPGDTGELFF. The DNA for the CDR3 is TGTGCCATCAGTGAGTGGTCCCCCGGGGACACCGGGGAGCTGTTTTTT.

V and J are TRBV2 and TRBJ2-3; the match to TRBD2 covers 7 bases. V lost 4 bases to trimming and J lost 3 bases; unmatched junction nucleotides: 13. This CDR3 has 17 residues. Germline CDR1 reads SNHLY; CDR2 reads FYNNEI. The CDR3 region is CASSVTWGGLWTDTQYF. The CDR3 nucleotides read TGTGCCAGCAGTGTAACCTGGGGAGGGTTGTGGACAGATACGCAGTATTTT.

CDR3 in amino acids: CASSYYLSQQYF. For the CDR3, the DNA is TGTGCCAGCAGTTACTATCTCTCCCAGCAGTACTTC. The chain employs TRBV6-2 or TRBV6-3 and TRBJ2-7, with D unresolved. Trimming cost V 1 base and J 8 bases, with 9 bases left between them. The CDR3 sequence is 12 residues long. Per germline, CDR1 MNHEY and CDR2 SVGEGT.